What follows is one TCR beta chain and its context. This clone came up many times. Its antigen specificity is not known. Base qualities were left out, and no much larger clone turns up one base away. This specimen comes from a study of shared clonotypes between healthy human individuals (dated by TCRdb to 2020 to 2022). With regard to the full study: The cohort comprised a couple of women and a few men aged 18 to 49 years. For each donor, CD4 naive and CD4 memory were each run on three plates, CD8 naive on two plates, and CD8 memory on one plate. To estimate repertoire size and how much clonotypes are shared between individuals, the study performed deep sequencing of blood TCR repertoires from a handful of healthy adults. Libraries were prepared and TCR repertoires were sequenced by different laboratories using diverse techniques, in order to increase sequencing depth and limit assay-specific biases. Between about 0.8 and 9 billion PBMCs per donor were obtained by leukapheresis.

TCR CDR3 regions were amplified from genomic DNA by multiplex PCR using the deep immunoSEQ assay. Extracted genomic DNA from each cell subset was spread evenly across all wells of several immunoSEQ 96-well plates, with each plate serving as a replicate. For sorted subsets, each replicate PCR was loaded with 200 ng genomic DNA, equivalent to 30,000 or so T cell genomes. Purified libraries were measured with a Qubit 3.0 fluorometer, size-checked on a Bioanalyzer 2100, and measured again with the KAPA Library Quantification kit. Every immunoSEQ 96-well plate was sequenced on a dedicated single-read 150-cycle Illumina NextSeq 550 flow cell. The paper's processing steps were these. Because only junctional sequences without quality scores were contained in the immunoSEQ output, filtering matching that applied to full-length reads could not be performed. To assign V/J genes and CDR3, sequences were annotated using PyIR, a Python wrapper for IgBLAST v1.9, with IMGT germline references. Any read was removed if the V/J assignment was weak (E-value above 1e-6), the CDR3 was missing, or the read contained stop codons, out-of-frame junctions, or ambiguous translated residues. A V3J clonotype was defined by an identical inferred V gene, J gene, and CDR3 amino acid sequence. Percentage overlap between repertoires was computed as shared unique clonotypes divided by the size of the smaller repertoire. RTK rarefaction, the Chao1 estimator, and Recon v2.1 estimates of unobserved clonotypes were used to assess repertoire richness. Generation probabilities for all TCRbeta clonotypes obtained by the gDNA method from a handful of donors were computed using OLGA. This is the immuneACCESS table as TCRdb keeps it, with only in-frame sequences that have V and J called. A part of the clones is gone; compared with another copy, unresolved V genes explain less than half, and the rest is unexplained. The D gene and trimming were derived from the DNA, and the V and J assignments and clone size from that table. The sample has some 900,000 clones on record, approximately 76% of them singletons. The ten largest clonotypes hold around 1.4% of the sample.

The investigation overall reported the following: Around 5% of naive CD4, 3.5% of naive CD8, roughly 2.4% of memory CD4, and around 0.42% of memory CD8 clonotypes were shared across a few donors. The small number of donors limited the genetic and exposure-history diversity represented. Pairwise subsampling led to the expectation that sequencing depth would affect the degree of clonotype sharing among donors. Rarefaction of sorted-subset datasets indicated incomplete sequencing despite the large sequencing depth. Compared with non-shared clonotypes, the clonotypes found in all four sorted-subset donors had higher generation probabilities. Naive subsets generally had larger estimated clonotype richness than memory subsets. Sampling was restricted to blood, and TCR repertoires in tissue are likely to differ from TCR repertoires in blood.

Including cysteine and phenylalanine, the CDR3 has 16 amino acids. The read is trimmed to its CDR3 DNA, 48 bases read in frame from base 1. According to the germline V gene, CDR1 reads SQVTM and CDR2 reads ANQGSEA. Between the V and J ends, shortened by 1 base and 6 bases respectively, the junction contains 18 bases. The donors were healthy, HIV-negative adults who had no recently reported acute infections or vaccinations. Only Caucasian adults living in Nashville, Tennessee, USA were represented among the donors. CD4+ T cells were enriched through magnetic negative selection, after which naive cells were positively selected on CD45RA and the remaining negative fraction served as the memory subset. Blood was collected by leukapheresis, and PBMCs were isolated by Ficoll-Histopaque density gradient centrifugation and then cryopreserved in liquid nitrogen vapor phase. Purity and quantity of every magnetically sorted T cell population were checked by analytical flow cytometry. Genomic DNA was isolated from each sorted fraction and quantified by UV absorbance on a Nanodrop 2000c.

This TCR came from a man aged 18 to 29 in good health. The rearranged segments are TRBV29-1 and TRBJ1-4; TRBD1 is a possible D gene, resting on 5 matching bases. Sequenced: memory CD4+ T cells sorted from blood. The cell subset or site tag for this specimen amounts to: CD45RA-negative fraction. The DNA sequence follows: TGCAGCGTTGAAGGGGGCGGGCAGGGAATGGATGAAAAACTGTTTTTT. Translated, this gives CSVEGGGQGMDEKLFF.